This is a list of T cell receptor beta chains from one sample in a study of response to subunit inactivated influenza vaccine. TCRdb re-called the RT-PCR reads with MiXCR, one entry per CDR3 protein. Of more than 550,000 distinct CDR3 sequences listed, over 9.5% are singletons. The starting material was PBMCs from blood, obtained on the day of vaccination. These receptor sequences come from a man between 50 and 59 years old who received an inactivated influenza vaccine. Both conserved end residues are part of each CDR3. A D gene is named only where the DNA matches it firmly. Only part of the rows carry a size: once, few, many, or a class if the clone is expanded.

D gene	clone size	CDR3 length	V gene	J gene	CDR3 protein	CDR3 DNA
.	.	13	TRBV6-2/TRBV6-3	TRBJ1-2	CASSYVAGYGYTF	TGTGCCAGCAGTTACGTCGCCGGTTATGGCTACACCTTC
.	few	15	TRBV3-1	TRBJ2-1	CASSQAAGAYNEQFF	TGTGCCAGCAGCCAAGCGGCGGGGGCTTACAATGAGCAGTTCTTC
TRBD1	few	16	TRBV11-3	TRBJ2-1	CASSFRPGQGRQEQFF	TGTGCCAGCAGCTTTAGGCCGGGACAGGGTCGTCAGGAGCAGTTCTTC
TRBD1	few	15	TRBV7-2	TRBJ2-2	CASSPGTAYTGELFF	TGTGCCAGCAGCCCGGGGACAGCTTACACCGGGGAGCTGTTTTTT
.	.	15	TRBV5-5	TRBJ2-3	CASSLEGRGTGTQYF	TGTGCCAGCAGCTTGGAGGGCAGGGGCACAGGTACGCAGTATTTT
TRBD2	.	14	TRBV20-1	TRBJ2-7	CSARVSGLAVQQYF	TGCAGTGCTCGAGTTTCGGGACTAGCAGTTCAGCAATACTTC
TRBD2	few	15	TRBV9	TRBJ2-3	CASSARGTSTDTQYF	TGTGCCAGCAGCGCGCGGGGGACTAGCACAGATACGCAGTATTTT
.	.	13	TRBV4-3	TRBJ1-6	CASSSTTSSPLHF	TGCGCCAGCAGCTCGACGACCAGTTCACCCCTCCACTTT
.	.	17	TRBV12-3/TRBV12-4	TRBJ2-4	CASSLMSPGVAKNIQYF	TGTGCCAGCAGTTTAATGTCGCCAGGGGTAGCCAAAAACATTCAGTACTTC
.	.	16	TRBV7-2	TRBJ2-1	CASSFRSGGSYNEQFF	TGTGCCAGCAGCTTCCGGTCAGGAGGGTCCTACAATGAGCAGTTCTTC
.	.	15	TRBV4-3	TRBJ1-4	CASSQRQATNEKLFF	TGCGCCAGCAGCCAACGACAGGCCACTAATGAAAAACTGTTTTTT
.	.	14	TRBV6-1	TRBJ2-7	CASRAPGGLYEQYF	TGTGCCAGCAGAGCCCCCGGGGGGCTATACGAGCAGTACTTC
.	many	14	TRBV6-5	TRBJ2-5	CASSYLAFQETQYF	TGTGCCAGCAGTTACCTCGCATTTCAAGAGACCCAGTACTTC
TRBD1	few	15	TRBV5-1	TRBJ2-2	CASSWDRDATGELFF	TGCGCCAGCAGCTGGGACAGGGATGCCACCGGGGAGCTGTTTTTT
.	.	14	TRBV6-2/TRBV6-3	TRBJ2-7	CASRQETSFYEQYF	TGTGCCAGCCGACAGGAGACTAGTTTCTACGAGCAGTACTTC
TRBD1	.	17	TRBV29-1	TRBJ2-5	CSVDKQGTIIGEETQYF	TGCAGCGTAGATAAACAGGGGACAATTATTGGCGAAGAGACCCAGTACTTC
.	.	12	TRBV29-1	TRBJ2-4	CSAREQGNIQYF	TGCAGCGCCCGAGAACAGGGCAACATTCAGTACTTC
.	.	14	TRBV6-1	TRBJ2-7	CASSFYGGNYEQYF	TGTGCCAGCAGCTTTTACGGGGGAAACTACGAGCAGTACTTC
.	.	14	TRBV7-9	TRBJ1-1	CASSFDNTYTEAFF	TGTGCCAGCAGCTTCGACAACACCTACACTGAAGCTTTCTTT
.	.	15	TRBV28	TRBJ1-5	CASSWDAGIIQPQHF	TGTGCCAGCAGTTGGGACGCGGGCATAATTCAGCCCCAGCATTTT
TRBD1	few	17	TRBV6-5	TRBJ2-7	CASSYHYRGNRYYEQYF	TGTGCCAGCAGTTACCATTACAGGGGCAATAGGTATTACGAGCAGTACTTC
TRBD1	few	18	TRBV6-5	TRBJ2-6	CASSYTGQGRPGANVLTF	TGTGCCAGCAGTTACACTGGACAGGGACGACCTGGGGCCAACGTCCTGACTTTC
.	.	14	TRBV3-1	TRBJ2-2	CASRHRAGTGELFF	TGTGCCAGCAGACACCGGGCTGGCACCGGGGAGCTGTTTTTT
.	few	15	TRBV18	TRBJ1-2	CASSPPGGRSYGYTF	TGTGCCAGCTCACCACCGGGGGGACGCAGCTATGGCTACACCTTC
TRBD1	few	13	TRBV29-1	TRBJ2-5	CSVGTGGIETQYF	TGCAGCGTTGGGACAGGGGGAATAGAGACCCAGTACTTC
TRBD2	many	14	TRBV4-3	TRBJ2-1	CASSQSLAANEQFF	TGCGCCAGCAGCCAATCACTAGCGGCAAATGAGCAGTTCTTC
.	.	14	TRBV7-8	TRBJ1-2	CASSLGAGPYGYTF	TGTGCCAGCAGCTTAGGTGCAGGGCCCTATGGCTACACCTTC
.	.	13	TRBV27	TRBJ1-2	CASSSSYINGYTF	TGTGCCAGCAGTTCCTCCTACATAAATGGCTACACCTTC
.	few	14	TRBV28	TRBJ1-2	CATVGGLGGYGYTF	TGTGCCACCGTAGGGGGTCTTGGCGGCTATGGCTACACCTTC
.	.	14	TRBV20-1	TRBJ2-7	CSARATGQAYEQYF	TGCAGTGCTAGAGCAACAGGGCAGGCCTACGAGCAGTACTTC
TRBD1	many	15	TRBV28	TRBJ2-7	CASSPILGQDYEQYF	TGTGCCAGCAGTCCGATCCTCGGACAGGACTACGAGCAGTACTTC
TRBD2	few	15	TRBV20-1	TRBJ2-5	CSARGLAGRQETQYF	TGCAGTGCTAGAGGACTAGCGGGGCGCCAAGAGACCCAGTACTTC
.	few	13	TRBV20-1	TRBJ1-5	CSARGVNNQPQHF	TGCAGTGCCAGAGGAGTAAACAATCAGCCCCAGCATTTT
.	.	15	TRBV11-2	TRBJ2-2	CASSRRRGGTGELFF	TGTGCCAGCAGCCGACGGAGGGGAGGTACCGGGGAGCTGTTTTTT
.	.	13	TRBV20-1	TRBJ2-5	CSASPGHQETQYF	TGCAGTGCTTCTCCGGGACACCAAGAGACCCAGTACTTC
.	.	15	TRBV12-5	TRBJ2-3	CASAPGQVSTDTQYF	TGTGCTAGTGCTCCGGGGCAGGTCAGCACAGATACGCAGTATTTT
TRBD2	few	15	TRBV6-1	TRBJ2-3	CASSAGLAITDTQYF	TGTGCCAGCAGTGCGGGACTAGCCATCACAGATACGCAGTATTTT
.	.	15	TRBV7-8	TRBJ2-1	CASSLAPGRVAEQFF	TGTGCCAGCAGCTTAGCCCCGGGCCGGGTGGCGGAGCAGTTCTTC
TRBD2	many	15	TRBV7-9	TRBJ2-7	CASSPGLAGPYEQYF	TGTGCCAGCAGCCCGGGACTAGCGGGACCCTACGAGCAGTACTTC
TRBD2	few	17	TRBV28	TRBJ2-3	CASSLLAGGRSTDTQYF	TGTGCCAGCAGCCTACTAGCGGGGGGCCGTAGCACAGATACGCAGTATTTT
.	.	12	TRBV4-1	TRBJ1-1	CASSLNVGEAFF	TGCGCCAGCAGCCTAAACGTGGGTGAAGCTTTCTTT
TRBD2	.	13	TRBV20-1	TRBJ2-3	CRGTSGSTDTQYF	TGCAGGGGGACTAGCGGAAGCACAGATACGCAGTATTTT